The 20 T cell receptor beta chains below all came from one sample that was sequenced in a study of primary melanoma T cells and metastatic recurrence. Clones were sequenced by immunoSEQ multiplex PCR, and TCRdb holds only the in-frame ones, with some missing. The sample has 700 or so clones, around 67% seen once. Sequencing was done on a sample of melanoma tumor tissue. The receptors derive from a human donor with melanoma.

The rearrangement joins TRBV11-1 to TRBJ2-6, with TRBD1 matching 9 bases. The CDR3 loop spans 17 amino acids. V was clipped by 5 bases and J by 2 bases; unmatched bases: 7. The germline V gene has CDR1 SGHAT and CDR2 FQDESV (reference sequence). The chain's CDR3 is CASSPSWDRAGANVLTF. DNA of the CDR3: TGTGCCAGCAGCCCATCATGGGACAGGGCTGGGGCCAACGTCCTGACTTTC.

The CDR3 loop is CASSQEGAGNWNYEQYF. The CDR3 DNA is TGCGCCAGCAGCCAAGAGGGGGCCGGGAATTGGAACTACGAGCAGTACTTC. The J gene is TRBJ2-7, the V gene TRBV4-1, with a tentative D call TRBD1 (6 bases). The CDR3 runs 17 residues. Germline loops: CDR1 MGHRA, CDR2 YSYEKL. Trimming took 0 bases from V and 3 from J, leaving 18 bases between them.

The chain recombines TRBV30 with TRBJ2-3; 10 bases fit TRBD1. From germline, CDR1 is GTSNPN and CDR2 SVGIG (reference sequence). J lost 6 bases, V lost 1 base, and 4 bases had no gene match. The CDR3 consists of 14 residues. The CDR3 region is CAWSGDRGPDTQYF. CDR3 DNA sequence: TGTGCCTGGAGTGGGGACAGGGGTCCCGATACGCAGTATTTT.

There are a few counts of this clone. J is TRBJ1-1 and V is TRBV6-8; D gene unclear. This CDR3 contains 13 residues. V gave up 7 bases and J gave up 1 base, with 10 bases separating them. Germline CDR1 and CDR2: MNHGY and SAAAGT. The CDR3, as DNA: TGTGCCAGCATGATAATTAGGAACACTGAAGCTTTCTTT. It yields the protein CASMIIRNTEAFF.

This chain joins TRBV7-8 and TRBJ2-3, with TRBD1 matching over 9 bases. Losses at the gene ends were 2 bases for V and 5 bases for J; bases not matched to a gene: 5. CDR1 and CDR2 (germline): SGHVS, FQNEAQ. The CDR3 spans 15 residues. The CDR3 region has the DNA TGTGCCAGCAGCTTACCGGGACAGGGAAGAGATACGCAGTATTTT. Amino acids: CASSLPGQGRDTQYF. The entire variable domain, with the rest obtained from reference TRBV7-8 and TRBJ2-3, is as follows: GAGVSQSPRYKVAKRGQDVALRCDPISGHVSLFWYQQALGQGPEFLTYFQNEAQLDKSGLPSDRFFAERPEGSVSTLKIQRTQQEDSAVYLCASSLPGQGRDTQYFGPGTRLTVL.

The rearrangement uses TRBV9 and TRBJ2-3; D not certain. The CDR3 totals 12 residues. Trimming left V 4 bases short and J 5 bases short, with 8 bases between. CDR1 is SGDLS, CDR2 YYNGEE, per germline. CDR3 in amino acids: CASSLKGDTQYF. CDR3 DNA sequence: TGTGCCAGCAGCTTAAAAGGAGATACGCAGTATTTT.

This sequence joins TRBV19 and TRBJ1-2; TRBD1 matches 9 bases. V shed 8 bases, J shed 5 bases, and the junction held 12 bases outside the gene matches. The CDR3 runs to 15 residues. CDR1 is LNHDA, CDR2 SQIVND, per germline (reference sequence). CDR3 in amino acids: CASEPGQGLSYGYTF. The CDR3 nucleotides are TGTGCCAGTGAACCCGGACAGGGGCTCTCGTATGGCTACACCTTC.

This rearrangement joins TRBV7-4 to TRBJ2-1, with no clear D. Germline V gene sequence: CDR1 SGHVT, CDR2 SQSDAQ. Trimming took 1 base from V and 4 from J, leaving 5 bases between them. There are 13 residues in the CDR3. The CDR3 region has the DNA TGTGCCAGCAGCTTAGACCTTTACAATGAGCAGTTCTTC. The encoded protein is CASSLDLYNEQFF.

This clone appeared once. The chain uses TRBV28 and TRBJ2-7; 7 bases match TRBD1. The CDR3 consists of 13 residues. Per germline, CDR1 MDHEN and CDR2 SYDVKM. V lost 7 bases to trimming and J lost 1 base; unmatched junction nucleotides: 4. The CDR3 reads CASTTGASYEQYF. For the CDR3, the DNA is TGTGCCAGCACCACAGGGGCGTCCTACGAGCAGTACTTC.

V gene TRBV18 combines with J gene TRBJ2-7; 7 bases line up with TRBD1. The CDR3 has 14 residues. The trim removed 0 bases at V and 3 bases at J, leaving 2 bases unmatched. Germline CDR1 KGHSH, CDR2 LQKENI. This CDR3 reads CASSPPGQDYEQYF. CDR3 sequence (DNA): TGTGCCAGCTCACCACCCGGACAGGACTACGAGCAGTACTTC.

This chain links TRBV6-8 with TRBJ1-2; perhaps TRBD1 as D (5 bases). Per germline, CDR1 MNHGY and CDR2 SAAAGT. The CDR3 length is 13 residues. V was pared by 4 bases and J by 8 bases, with 14 bases between. The CDR3 DNA sequence: TGTGCCAGCAGTTGGGGGTTTAGGGCCGGCTACACCTTC. It encodes CASSWGFRAGYTF.

This clone was detected only a few times. J is TRBJ2-5 and V is TRBV19; 8 bases agree with TRBD1. The CDR3 is 15 residues long. Trimming at V came to 5 bases and at J to 3 bases, leaving 8 bases not matched to a gene. CDR1 and CDR2 (germline): LNHDA, SQIVND (reference sequence). The CDR3 loop is CASSVVWTGKETQYF. Here the CDR3 DNA reads TGTGCCAGTAGTGTGGTGTGGACAGGGAAAGAGACCCAGTACTTC.

The V gene is TRBV25-1, the J gene TRBJ2-1, with 8 bases identical to TRBD1. Germline V gives CDR1 MGHDK, CDR2 SYGVNS. The length of the CDR3 is 14 residues. After removal of 5 bases from V and 4 bases from J, the junction contained 4 bases not matched to a gene. CDR3 protein: CASSLQGAYNEQFF. The DNA for the CDR3 is TGTGCCAGCAGTCTCCAGGGGGCGTACAATGAGCAGTTCTTC. Full variable domain (missing parts from reference TRBV25-1 and TRBJ2-1): EADIYQTPRYLVIGTGKKITLECSQTMGHDKMYWYQQDPGMELHLIHYSYGVNSTEKGDLSSESTVSRIRTEHFPLTLESARPSHTSQYLCASSLQGAYNEQFFGPGTRLTVL.

The chain joins TRBV23-1 to TRBJ1-1; D is perhaps TRBD1 (5 bases). TRBV23-1 is an ORF, and what it does is uncertain. Trimming removed 7 bases from V and 7 bases from J, with 22 bases in between. This CDR3 comprises 15 residues. The CDR3 loop reads CASTLDRLGGGEAFF. For the CDR3, the DNA is TGCGCCAGCACACTTGACAGACTAGGAGGTGGTGAAGCTTTCTTT.

This clone was recorded a few times. The J gene is TRBJ2-5, the V gene TRBV19, with 9 bases aligning to TRBD1. This CDR3 contains 15 residues. Per the germline V gene, CDR1 is LNHDA and CDR2 is SQIVND (reference sequence). V shed 4 bases, J shed 2 bases, and the junction held 5 bases outside the gene matches. CDR3 protein: CASSTGQGTQETQYF. CDR3 nucleotides: TGTGCCAGTAGTACAGGACAGGGGACTCAAGAGACCCAGTACTTC.

This clone was observed a single time. V gene TRBV19 combines with J gene TRBJ1-5; maybe TRBD1 (5 bases). The length of the CDR3 is 15 residues. Trimming cost V 5 bases and J 6 bases, with 17 bases left between them. CDR1 and CDR2 from the germline V gene are LNHDA and SQIVND (reference sequence). The CDR3 reads CASSATPGNSQPQHF. The DNA for the CDR3 is TGTGCCAGTAGTGCAACTCCAGGGAATAGTCAGCCCCAGCATTTT.

This clone was observed a handful of times. J is TRBJ2-1 and V is TRBV19; 7 bases are shared with TRBD2. The length of the CDR3 is 16 residues. Per the germline V gene, CDR1 is LNHDA and CDR2 is SQIVND (reference sequence). V was clipped by 4 bases and J by 0 bases; unmatched bases: 6. The CDR3 sequence is CASSSRLATSYNEQFF. DNA of the CDR3: TGTGCCAGTAGTAGCCGACTAGCCACCTCCTACAATGAGCAGTTCTTC.

This sequence joins TRBV11-3 and TRBJ1-2, with D perhaps matching TRBD1 (6 bases). The V end was cut by 0 bases, the J end by 0 bases, with 11 bases between. The CDR3 consists of 16 residues. Germline lookup yields CDR1 SGHNT and CDR2 YENEEA. The CDR3 loop is CASSLEFSGANYGYTF. In DNA form, the CDR3 reads TGTGCCAGCAGCTTAGAATTTTCAGGGGCTAACTATGGCTACACCTTC. The variable domain in full, completed from reference TRBV11-3 and TRBJ1-2, reads EAGVVQSPRYKIIEKKQPVAFWCNPISGHNTLYWYLQNLGQGPELLIRYENEEAVDDSQLPKDRFSAERLKGVDSTLKIQPAELGDSAVYLCASSLEFSGANYGYTFGSGTRLTVV.

Of note for this clone: The same CDR3 can be traced to other DNA sequences in this sample. V gene TRBV5-1 combines with J gene TRBJ1-1; perhaps TRBD1 as D (5 bases). V dropped 0 bases and J dropped 3 bases, with 9 bases sitting between them. CDR1 and CDR2 (germline): SGHRS, YFSETQ. The length of the CDR3 is 14 residues. CDR3 coding DNA: TGCGCCAGCAGCTTGGCCGGGGGATACACTGAAGCTTTCTTT. Residues: CASSLAGGYTEAFF.

In the case of this clone: Compared with germline, one end of the junction differs, possibly owing to a read error. This sequence joins TRBV19 and TRBJ1-2, with 8 nucleotides matching TRBD1. This CDR3 comprises 15 residues. Germline CDR1 and CDR2: LNHDA and SQIVND (reference sequence). This CDR3 reads CASSIGTGGDYGYTF. CDR3 bases: TGTGCCAGTAGTATAGGTACAGGGGGTGACTACGGCTACACCTTC.